The 19 T cell receptor beta chains below come from one sample, sequenced in a study of identifying expanded T cells in peripheral blood. Data came from immunoSEQ multiplex PCR; TCRdb stores just in-frame clones and leaves some out. The sample has 97,000 or so clones; about 91% are singletons. Sequenced sample: blood. The receptors shown here come from a person aged 18-69 years in good health.

Concerning this clone: A junction boundary mismatches the germline segment, possibly from a read error. V gene TRBV15 combines with J gene TRBJ1-2, with D perhaps TRBD1 (5 bases). The CDR3 covers 15 residues. Germline values: CDR1 LNHNV, CDR2 YYDKDF (reference sequence). The CDR3 sequence is CATSRELYVRGPSSF. The CDR3 DNA reads as TGTGCCACCAGCAGAGAATTGTACGTTCGGGGCCCTTCTTCCTTC.

The chain employs TRBV7-2 and TRBJ1-1, with D possibly being TRBD1 (5 bases). This CDR3 region has 16 residues. CDR1 is SGHTA and CDR2 is FQGNSA in the germline V gene. The V gene lost 2 bases and the J gene lost 5 bases, with 18 bases spanning the gap. DNA for the CDR3: TGTGCCAGCAGCTTACAAAGGGGCACCCGAGGGACTGAAGCTTTCTTT. Translated: CASSLQRGTRGTEAFF.

The chain couples TRBV28 to TRBJ2-7, with 10 bases that match TRBD2. Germline CDR1 is MDHEN and CDR2 is SYDVKM. This CDR3 is 17 amino acids long. The J segment lost 3 bases and the V segment lost 5 bases, leaving 13 bases of the junction unmatched. CDR3 DNA sequence: TGTGCCAGCAGTCCCGGGGCAGCCGGGACTAGCGTCTACGAGCAGTACTTC. Encoded protein: CASSPGAAGTSVYEQYF.

A single count supports this clone. The CDR3 region is CAISESAGGPGTQYF. In nucleotides, the CDR3 is TGTGCCATCAGTGAGTCAGCGGGGGGGCCCGGTACGCAGTATTTT. The chain employs TRBV10-3 and TRBJ2-3; 10 nucleotides match TRBD2. The CDR3 has 15 residues. Germline trimming cut 0 bases from V and 8 bases from J; bases unmatched to any gene: 5. Germline V gives CDR1 ENHRY, CDR2 SYGVKD.

The chain joins TRBV5-6 to TRBJ1-1; perhaps TRBD1 as D (5 bases). Trimming cost V 4 bases and J 0 bases, with 16 bases left between them. The CDR3 spans 16 residues. Germline V gene data show CDR1 as SGHDT and CDR2 as YYEEEE. CDR3: CASSAGRGYMNTEAFF. The DNA of the CDR3 is TGTGCCAGCAGCGCCGGTAGGGGTTATATGAACACTGAAGCTTTCTTT. The full variable domain, in which reference TRBV5-6 and TRBJ1-1 provide the parts outside the CDR3, is DAGVTQSPTHLIKTRGQQVTLRCSPKSGHDTVSWYQQALGQGPQFIFQYYEEEERQRGNFPDRFSGHQFPNYSSELNVNALLLGDSALYLCASSAGRGYMNTEAFFGQGTRLTVV.

CDR3 DNA sequence: TGTGCCAGCAGCTCCTTCCTAGCGGGAGGCGAAGAGACCCAGTACTTC. Translation gives CASSSFLAGGEETQYF. The gene calls are TRBV11-1 and TRBJ2-5; 11 bases match TRBD2. The CDR3 runs to 16 residues. CDR1 and CDR2 (germline): SGHAT, FQDESV (reference sequence). The V segment lost 4 bases and the J segment 3 bases; nucleotides outside the gene matches: 7.

The J gene is TRBJ2-1, the V gene TRBV4-2; 9 bases map to TRBD2. The CDR3 loop spans 16 amino acids. V was clipped by 0 bases and J by 8 bases; unmatched bases: 8. Germline V gives CDR1 LGHNA, CDR2 YNFKEQ. CDR3: CASSQELRGGPHEQFF. The CDR3 bases are TGTGCCAGCAGCCAAGAGCTGCGGGGGGGCCCTCATGAGCAGTTCTTC.

CDR3 in DNA: TGTGCCAGCAATACTAGCGGGAGGGAGACCCAGTACTTC. It codes for CASNTSGRETQYF. The chain carries TRBV28 and TRBJ2-5; 12 bases line up with TRBD2. The CDR3 consists of 13 residues. Germline lookup yields CDR1 MDHEN and CDR2 SYDVKM. The junction had 2 bases not matched to a gene; V was cut back by 7 bases and J by 5 bases.

This rearrangement joins TRBV7-2 to TRBJ1-4; TRBD1 might be the D (6 bases). The germline V gene has CDR1 SGHTA and CDR2 FQGNSA. The CDR3 covers 15 residues. V lost 2 bases and J 2 bases, leaving 9 bases between the germline ends. This chain's CDR3 is CASSLRGETNEKLFF. The CDR3 DNA reads TGTGCCAGCAGCTTAAGGGGGGAGACTAATGAAAAACTGTTTTTT.

The sample holds a few counts of this clone. The rearrangement uses TRBV6-5 and TRBJ1-5; D not certain. Looked up from germline, CDR1 is MNHEY and CDR2 is SVGAGI. The V end lost 5 bases, the J end lost 4 bases, and 15 bases lay between the germline ends. This CDR3 region has 15 residues. The CDR3, as DNA: TGTGCCAGCAGTACCCGCCGGGGAGGTAATCAGCCCCAGCATTTT. Protein sequence: CASSTRRGGNQPQHF.

The V gene is TRBV28, the J gene TRBJ2-7; no definite D call. Trimming removed 5 bases from V and 6 bases from J, with 11 bases in between. The CDR3 is 12 residues long. Germline CDR1 is MDHEN and CDR2 is SYDVKM. CDR3 in DNA: TGTGCCAGCAGTCCGTCCTCAGGCGAGCAGTACTTC. Translated, it gives CASSPSSGEQYF.

This clone was observed a single time. The chain carries TRBV10-3 and TRBJ1-5; 7 nucleotides match TRBD1. V trimming: 0 bases; J trimming: 4 bases; junction bases outside the gene matches: 6. The CDR3 covers 16 residues. Germline V gives CDR1 ENHRY, CDR2 SYGVKD. The DNA for the CDR3 is TGTGCCATCAGTGAGTCGGACAGGACTGGGAATCAGCCCCAGCATTTT. Translation: CAISESDRTGNQPQHF.

The rearrangement joins TRBV9 to TRBJ2-6, with 12 bases matching TRBD1. From germline, CDR1 is SGDLS and CDR2 YYNGEE. Trimming took 3 bases from V and 1 from J; bases not matched to a gene: 8. The CDR3 consists of 19 residues. CDR3 sequence (DNA): TGTGCCAGCAGCGCCCGACCGGGACAGGGGGCGTCTGGGGCCAACGTCCTGACTTTC. It codes for CASSARPGQGASGANVLTF.

The J gene is TRBJ1-1, the V gene TRBV2; TRBD1 matches at 9 bases. The CDR3 sequence is 17 residues long. CDR1 and CDR2 from the germline V gene are SNHLY and FYNNEI. V dropped 6 bases and J dropped 0; count of bases not matched to a gene: 11. The CDR3 region is CASRRTGDVILNTEAFF. DNA of the CDR3: TGTGCCAGCAGGAGGACAGGGGACGTTATATTGAACACTGAAGCTTTCTTT.

The chain uses TRBV6-6 and TRBJ1-2, with 7 bases lining up with TRBD1. This CDR3 spans 13 amino acids. V lost 5 bases, J lost 4 bases, and 4 bases stayed unmatched. Per the germline V gene, CDR1 is MNHNY and CDR2 is SVGAGI (reference sequence). The CDR3 bases are TGTGCCAGCAGTCCGACAGGGACCTATGGCTACACCTTC. Translation: CASSPTGTYGYTF.

The CDR3 DNA is TGTGCCAGCAGCTTGGGGGGGACGGTAAGCTCCTACGAGCAGTACTTC. It yields the protein CASSLGGTVSSYEQYF. The rearrangement links TRBV5-4 to TRBJ2-7, with D tentatively TRBD1 or TRBD2 (5 bases each). Per the germline V gene, CDR1 is SGHNT and CDR2 is YYREEE (reference sequence). V was clipped by 0 bases and J by 0 bases, with 13 bases between them. The CDR3 contains 16 residues.

This clone occurred a few times. This chain uses TRBV10-3 with TRBJ1-2, with a possible D match to TRBD1 (6 bases). Germline V lookup: CDR1 ENHRY, CDR2 SYGVKD. The CDR3 is made up of 13 amino acids. V lost 0 bases, J lost 6 bases, and 8 bases lay in between. DNA for the CDR3: TGTGCCATCAGTGAGTCGAGACAGGATGGCTACACCTTC. Encoded protein: CAISESRQDGYTF.

This chain connects TRBV19 to TRBJ1-3; D gene ambiguous. CDR1 is LNHDA and CDR2 is SQIVND in the germline V gene (reference sequence). The CDR3 has 17 amino acids. Trimming cost V 9 bases and J 1 base, with 22 bases left between them. The CDR3 coding sequence is TGTGCCAGCGCTGGAGGTCCTCGTCTTCCTTCTGGAAACACCATATATTTT. It codes for CASAGGPRLPSGNTIYF.

The chain uses TRBV5-1 and TRBJ2-1; D not certain. V shed 4 bases and J shed 2 bases, with 7 bases lying between them. Germline CDR1 is SGHRS and CDR2 is YFSETQ. The CDR3 runs 13 residues. CDR3 DNA: TGCGCCAGCAGCGCCGCGACCTACAATGAGCAGTTCTTC. This translates into CASSAATYNEQFF.